Presented here are 27 T cell receptor beta chains from one specimen sequenced in a study of tumor and adjacent non-tumor tissue in lung cancer. RNA was extracted from bulk tissue without any cell sorting. A modified ARM-PCR protocol with three rounds of nested PCR amplified TCRbeta. TCRdb ran MiXCR on the multiplex PCR reads and lists one entry per CDR3 protein. In the table there are about 110,000 distinct CDR3 sequences, approximately 87% of which are singletons. Sequencing input: lung tumor tissue. The receptors here all came from a man in his 70s with non-small cell lung cancer.

This clonotype was observed once. The junction departs from the called germline gene at one end, perhaps through a read error. The J gene is TRBJ2-3, the V gene TRBV11-2; perhaps TRBD1 as D (5 bases). Germline values: CDR1 SGHAT, CDR2 FQNNGV. The CDR3 covers 16 residues. CDR3 sequence (DNA): TGTGCCAGCAGCTTAGCTCAGGGTGGAAGCACAGATACACAGTCTTTT. This translates into CASSLAQGGSTDTQSF. Using reference TRBV11-2 and TRBJ2-3 for the parts outside the CDR3, the full variable domain is EAGVAQSPRYKIIEKRQSVAFWCNPISGHATLYWYQQILGQGPKLLIQFQNNGVVDDSQLPKDRFSAERLKGVDSTLKIQPAKLEDSAVYLCASSLAQGGSTDTQSFGPGTRLTVL.

For this clonotype: A much larger clonotype is one base distant, so this may be a read error. This CDR3 is missing its conserved last phenylalanine or tryptophan, likely due to a read error. This sequence joins TRBV6-2 or TRBV6-3 and TRBJ1-6; D gene uncertain. CDR1 and CDR2 (germline): MNHEY, SVGEGT. V shed 5 bases and J shed 9 bases, with 17 bases lying between them. This CDR3 comprises 15 residues. The CDR3 nucleotides are TGTGCCAGCAGTCAACTCGAGTCAGCCGGTTCACCCCTCCACCTT. The encoded protein is CASSQLESAGSPLHL.

Details on this clonotype: An end of the junction differs from the germline gene, which may be a read error. The chain has TRBV6-6 and TRBJ1-5, with D unresolved. Germline V CDR1 and CDR2: MNHNY, SVGAGI (reference sequence). This CDR3 contains 15 residues. CDR3 region: CTSNFRLGSNQPQHF. CDR3 in DNA: TGTACCAGCAATTTCCGGTTGGGTAGCAATCAGCCCCAACATTTT.

Details on this clonotype: Here the CDR3 omits its conserved ending phenylalanine or tryptophan, so a read error is the likely source. The chain recombines TRBV5-1 with TRBJ2-3; D uncertain. The CDR3 is 13 amino acids. CDR1 is SGHRS, CDR2 YFSETQ, per germline. The CDR3, as DNA: TGCGCCAGCAACTTGGCCCGGGTCGGGACGCAGTATGTT. Translation gives CASNLARVGTQYV.

Regarding this clonotype: A read error may account for a junction end that differs from germline. The rearrangement links TRBV6-5 to TRBJ2-2, with no clear D. CDR1 is MNHEY, CDR2 SVGAGI, per germline. The CDR3 sequence is 14 residues long. CDR3 nucleotides: TGTGCCAGCAAGGCGCTCAAGAACACAGGGGAGCTGTTTTTT. It is translated as CASKALKNTGELFF.

In the case of this clonotype: A junction end diverges from the germline sequence, so it may reflect a read error. This chain connects TRBV11-3 to TRBJ2-1; TRBD2 matches at 13 bases. This CDR3 region has 17 residues. Germline V lookup: CDR1 SGHNT, CDR2 YENEEA. In DNA form, the CDR3 reads TGTGCCAGCAGCCTCCTAGGGACTAGCGGGGCCCACAAAGAGCAGTTCTTC. Translation gives CASSLLGTSGAHKEQFF.

The genes are TRBV4-3 and TRBJ2-3, with TRBD1 as a possible D gene (6 bases). Trimming pared 3 bases from V and 12 bases from J, leaving 19 bases between. CDR1 and CDR2 (germline): LGHNA, YSLEER. This CDR3 contains 14 residues. This chain's CDR3 is CASSHVSSGDTQYF. For the CDR3, the DNA is TGCGCCAGCAGCCATGTTAGTTCCGGGGACACACAGTATTTT.

Regarding this clonotype: This may arise from a read error, as a much more abundant clone is one base away. The CDR3 region is CASSSRGLAKNIQYF. Written as DNA, the CDR3 is TGTGCCAGCAGCTCCCGGGGGCTAGCCAAAAACATTCAGTACTTC. J is TRBJ2-4 and V is TRBV13, with D possibly called TRBD1 or TRBD2 (6 bases each). Germline V gene data show CDR1 as PRHDT and CDR2 as FYEKMQ (reference sequence). Trimming took 4 bases from V and 0 from J, leaving 10 bases between them. CDR3 size: 15 residues.

Details on this clonotype: With a much larger clone just one base away, this may be a read error. V gene TRBV25-1 combines with J gene TRBJ1-2, with TRBD1 as a possible D gene (5 bases). CDR3 size: 16 residues. The V end lost 3 bases, the J end lost 2 bases, and 16 bases lay between the germline ends. CDR1 and CDR2 (germline): MGHDK, SYGVNS. The CDR3 reads CASSEGTRRINYGYTF. The CDR3 DNA reads as TGTGCCAGCAGTGAGGGGACTCGACGGATCAACTATGGCTACACCTTC.

The table lists this clonotype with a few counts. This may be a read error, as it is one base from a much larger clone. The chain couples TRBV20-1 to TRBJ1-2; D is unresolved. CDR1 is DFQATT, CDR2 SNEGSKA, per germline (reference sequence). The CDR3 consists of 11 residues. In DNA form, the CDR3 reads TGCAGTGTTAGAGAGCAGGAGGGCTACACCTTC. This encodes CSVREQEGYTF.

Points on this clonotype: In this CDR3 the conserved last residue, phenylalanine or tryptophan, is missing, so a read error is likely. V gene TRBV12-3 or TRBV12-4 combines with J gene TRBJ1-1; a weak D match, TRBD1 (5 bases). This CDR3 is 14 amino acids long. V dropped 5 bases and J dropped 4 bases, with 14 bases sitting between them. CDR3 in DNA: TGTGCCAGCAGTCTCAGGGTTTACACCACTGAAGCTTTCCTT. Translated, it gives CASSLRVYTTEAFL.

As regards this clonotype: An end of the junction does not agree with germline; a read error may underlie this. The chain links TRBV11-2 to TRBJ2-2, with D perhaps matching TRBD2 (6 bases). This CDR3 comprises 16 residues. Looked up from germline, CDR1 is SGHAT and CDR2 is FQNNGV. In nucleotides, the CDR3 is TGTGCCAGCAGCTTAGTGAGCACAGAGGTTGCCGGGGGGCTGTTTTTT. Protein: CASSLVSTEVAGGLFF.

About this clonotype: A clone one base away is much larger, so this may be a read error. The chain is built from TRBV7-8 and TRBJ1-6; D gene uncertain. CDR1 SGHVS and CDR2 FQNEAQ come from the germline V gene. The CDR3 is 14 amino acids. V shed 1 base and J shed 14 bases, with 15 bases lying between them. The CDR3 region is CASSLDSRESSLHF. The CDR3 region has the DNA TGTGCCAGCAGCTTAGATTCTAGAGAATCATCCCTCCACTTT.

This clonotype occurred once. A read error may account for a junction end that differs from germline. V and J are TRBV6-5 and TRBJ2-6, with D unclear. The CDR3 is made up of 15 amino acids. The germline V gene encodes CDR1 MNHEY and CDR2 SVGAGI. The CDR3 here is CASSFPAAGANVLTF. CDR3 sequence (DNA): TGTGCCAGTAGTTTTCCGGCGGCTGGGGCCAACGTCCTGACTTTC.

The V and J genes are TRBV11-2 and TRBJ2-2, with D tentatively TRBD1 or TRBD2 (5 bases each). Germline lookup yields CDR1 SGHAT and CDR2 FQNNGV. The V and J ends lost 5 bases and 15 bases respectively, with 22 bases between them. The CDR3 loop spans 14 amino acids. The CDR3 here is CASSLDNQSGKLFF. DNA of the CDR3: TGTGCCAGCAGCCTGGACAATCAGTCCGGGAAGTTGTTTTTT.

Notes on this clonotype: With a much larger clone just one base away, this may be a read error. V is TRBV5-1 and J is TRBJ2-7; the match to TRBD2 covers 9 bases. CDR1 is SGHRS and CDR2 is YFSETQ in the germline V gene. This CDR3 spans 14 amino acids. The CDR3 spells CASNLDLAGREQYF. Written as DNA, the CDR3 is TGCGCCAGCAACTTGGATCTAGCGGGGCGCGAGCAGTACTTC.

Concerning this clonotype: A read error may produce the germline difference seen at one junction end. The chain employs TRBV5-1 and TRBJ2-3; D perhaps matches TRBD2 (7 bases). Looked up from germline, CDR1 is SGHRS and CDR2 is YFSETQ. The CDR3 contains 16 residues. The CDR3 loop is CANSPQTGGGADTQYF. CDR3 coding DNA: TGCGCCAACAGCCCCCAGACTGGCGGGGGCGCAGATACGCAGTATTTT. Together with reference TRBV5-1 and TRBJ2-3, the CDR3 gives the full variable domain: KAGVTQTPRYLIKTRGQQVTLSCSPISGHRSVSWYQQTPGQGLQFLFEYFSETQRNKGNFPGRFSGRQFSNSRSEMNVSTLELGDSALYLCANSPQTGGGADTQYFGPGTRLTVL.

Only one count was recorded for this clonotype. One end of the junction does not line up with germline, which may come from a read error. The CDR3 DNA is TGCAGTGCCCGTGGACCTAACAATGAAGCTTTCTTT. Translating gives CSARGPNNEAFF. The V call is TRBV20-1, the J call TRBJ1-1; D gene ambiguous. Germline V gene lookup returns CDR1 DFQATT and CDR2 SNEGSKA (reference sequence). CDR3 size: 12 residues.

The CDR3 sequence: CSGVGRGTNNEQFF. The DNA for the CDR3 is TGCAGTGGTGTGGGGAGGGGCACTAACAATGAGCAGTTCTTC. The chain has TRBV29-1 and TRBJ2-1; 7 bases are a match to TRBD2. Germline V lookup: CDR1 SQVTM, CDR2 ANQGSEA. The CDR3 has 14 amino acids.

Worth noting for this clonotype: A much larger clone differs from this one at a single base, so this may be a read error. The chain carries TRBV20-1 and TRBJ2-5, with no clear D. CDR1 and CDR2 from the germline V gene are DFQATT and SNEGSKA (reference sequence). This CDR3 contains 8 residues. CDR3 in amino acids: CSARGNNF. The CDR3 coding sequence is TGCAGTGCTAGAGGCAATAACTTC.

The table lists this clonotype with many counts. The chain employs TRBV5-6 and TRBJ1-1; D unclear. The CDR3 has 14 residues. Trimming stripped 2 bases from V and 2 bases from J, with 10 bases between. Germline CDR1 and CDR2: SGHDT and YYEEEE. The CDR3 DNA reads as TGTGCCAGCAGCTTCGGCAGGCCCAACACTGAAGCTTTCTTT. Translating it yields CASSFGRPNTEAFF.

This chain joins TRBV11-2 and TRBJ2-1; TRBD2 aligns across 8 bases. This CDR3 is built from 16 residues. J gave up 4 bases and V 7 bases, and 12 bases lay outside the gene matches. Germline CDR1 and CDR2: SGHAT and FQNNGV. The CDR3 sequence: CASILRTSRSYNEQFF. The CDR3 nucleotides are TGTGCCAGCATCCTACGGACTAGCAGGAGTTACAATGAGCAGTTCTTC. Full variable domain (rest looked up from reference TRBV11-2 and TRBJ2-1): EAGVAQSPRYKIIEKRQSVAFWCNPISGHATLYWYQQILGQGPKLLIQFQNNGVVDDSQLPKDRFSAERLKGVDSTLKIQPAKLEDSAVYLCASILRTSRSYNEQFFGPGTRLTVL.

In the case of this clonotype: The final CDR3 position lacks the conserved phenylalanine or tryptophan, pointing to a likely read error. The chain combines TRBV12-3 or TRBV12-4 with TRBJ2-1; 7 bases map to TRBD1. CDR3 length: 13 amino acids. V lost 3 bases and J lost 11; bases outside the gene matches: 7. This CDR3 is CASSFGRGSKQFL. DNA of the CDR3: TGTGCCAGCAGTTTCGGCAGGGGGAGTAAGCAGTTCCTC.

The chain carries TRBV11-2 and TRBJ2-4; D remains ambiguous. CDR1 and CDR2 from the germline V gene are SGHAT and FQNNGV. The CDR3 runs to 13 residues. DNA for the CDR3: TGTGTTAGCAGCATACAGACCAAAAACATTCAGTACTTC. Translating gives CVSSIQTKNIQYF.

The V call is TRBV12-3 or TRBV12-4, the J call TRBJ2-5, with D perhaps matching TRBD2 (6 bases). The CDR3 runs to 20 residues. Trimming shortened V by 6 bases and J by 5 bases, and 34 bases separated the two germline ends. CDR3 bases: TGTGCCAGCAGAATAAGCGACCACCCGATCAGCGGGCTTCCCCAGGAGACCCAGTACTTC. Translation: CASRISDHPISGLPQETQYF.

With respect to this clonotype: The conserved final phenylalanine or tryptophan is absent from the CDR3, which likely points to a read error. This chain connects TRBV11-1 to TRBJ1-2, with D unclear. CDR1 is SGHAT, CDR2 FQDESV, per germline (reference sequence). The length of the CDR3 is 12 residues. DNA for the CDR3: TGTGCCAGCTGCTTATATAGATATGGCTACACCGTC. Translation gives CASCLYRYGYTV.

About this clonotype: Being one base from a much bigger clone, this may be a read error. The CDR3 nucleotides read TGCAGTACCAGGGGCGACGTGGCCACCGGGGAGCTGTTTTTT. This gives the protein CSTRGDVATGELFF. This sequence joins TRBV20-1 and TRBJ2-2; possibly TRBD1 for D (6 bases). Per the germline V gene, CDR1 is DFQATT and CDR2 is SNEGSKA (reference sequence). V gave up 8 bases and J gave up 4 bases, with 17 bases separating them. The CDR3 extends over 14 amino acids.